This TCR beta chain was observed in a study of blood T cell repertoires in COVID-19. Study-level background: The United States, Italy and Spain supplied acute and convalescent COVID-19 samples. Sources were T cells, B-cell-depleted T cells, or PBMCs; the material itself was cDNA or gDNA.

The length of the CDR3 is 18 residues. Germline V lookup: CDR1 MNHNS, CDR2 SASEGT. V shed 3 bases and J 0 bases; nucleotides not matched to a gene: 10. Data came from immunoSEQ multiplex PCR; TCRdb stores just in-frame clones and leaves some out. The repertoire holds roughly 320,000 clones, with 65% to 90% as singletons. The origin of this receptor is a human donor in a cohort sampled during active COVID-19. Source material: peripheral blood. The chain combines TRBV6-1 with TRBJ2-2, with 7 bases that match TRBD1. In DNA, the CDR3 is TGTGCCAGCAGTGACCAGACAGGGTTTTCTGCGAACACCGGGGAGCTGTTTTTT. This encodes CASSDQTGFSANTGELFF.